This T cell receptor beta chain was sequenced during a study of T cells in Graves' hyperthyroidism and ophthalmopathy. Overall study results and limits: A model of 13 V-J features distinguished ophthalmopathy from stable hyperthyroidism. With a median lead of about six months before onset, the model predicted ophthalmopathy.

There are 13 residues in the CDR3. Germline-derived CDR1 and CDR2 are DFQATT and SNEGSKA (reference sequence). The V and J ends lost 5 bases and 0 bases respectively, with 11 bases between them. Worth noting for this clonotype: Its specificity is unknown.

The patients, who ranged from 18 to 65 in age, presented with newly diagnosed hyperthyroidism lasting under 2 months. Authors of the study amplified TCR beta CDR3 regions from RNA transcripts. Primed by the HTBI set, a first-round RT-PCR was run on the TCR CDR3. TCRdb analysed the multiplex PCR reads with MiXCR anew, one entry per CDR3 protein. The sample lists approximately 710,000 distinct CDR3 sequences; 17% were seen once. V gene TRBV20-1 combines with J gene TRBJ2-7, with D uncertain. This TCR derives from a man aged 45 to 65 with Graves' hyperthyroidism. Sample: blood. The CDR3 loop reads CSARPRSSYEQYF. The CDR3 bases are TGCAGTGCTCGGCCCCGAAGCTCCTACGAGCAGTACTTC.